This entry lists 13 T cell receptor beta chains sequenced from one sample in a study of T cells in Graves' hyperthyroidism and ophthalmopathy. Researchers took RNA transcripts and amplified the TCR beta CDR3 regions from them. The TCR CDR3 was amplified in a first-round RT-PCR using the HTBI primer set. TCRdb re-derived calls from the multiplex PCR reads in MiXCR, one entry per CDR3 protein. Of a few hundred thousand distinct CDR3 sequences listed, around 15% are singletons. The specimen was blood. The receptor set was obtained from a woman between 18 and 30 years old with Graves' hyperthyroidism.

The chain combines TRBV6-1 with TRBJ1-1, with no clear D. V was clipped by 3 bases and J by 4 bases, with 9 bases between them. The germline CDR1 and CDR2 sequences are MNHNS and SASEGT. The CDR3 covers 13 residues. CDR3 protein: CASSDRIGTEAFF. CDR3 nucleotides: TGTGCCAGCAGTGATAGGATTGGCACTGAAGCTTTCTTT.

This clonotype was found a few times. This chain joins TRBV6-9 and TRBJ2-1; maybe TRBD2 (5 bases). The CDR3 extends over 16 amino acids. Germline values: CDR1 MNHGY, CDR2 SVAAGI. V was pared by 0 bases and J by 5 bases, with 14 bases between. CDR3 sequence: CASSYSSREVDNEQFF. The CDR3 bases are TGTGCCAGCAGTTATTCTAGTCGGGAAGTCGACAATGAGCAGTTCTTC.

This clonotype was recorded many times. The chain links TRBV5-1 to TRBJ1-6; 7 bases fit TRBD1. Trimming removed 2 bases from V and 6 bases from J; junction bases left unmatched: 5. CDR3 length equals 15 residues. Germline-derived CDR1 and CDR2 are SGHRS and YFSETQ. The CDR3 protein is CASSFGTAGNSPLHF. CDR3 sequence (DNA): TGCGCCAGCAGCTTCGGGACAGCCGGTAATTCACCCCTCCACTTT.

This clonotype was counted at least ten times. The gene calls are TRBV27 and TRBJ1-1; tentative D call: TRBD1 (5 bases). CDR3 length: 17 amino acids. Trimming left V 5 bases short and J 2 bases short, with 21 bases between. Germline values: CDR1 MNHEY, CDR2 SMNVEV (reference sequence). CDR3 bases: TGTGCCAGCAGTCCCAATCGTTGGGGGGTTCAAAACACTGAAGCTTTCTTT. This sequence encodes CASSPNRWGVQNTEAFF.

This clonotype was picked up many times. The chain is built from TRBV7-9 and TRBJ2-3, with D perhaps assigned TRBD1 or TRBD2 (5 bases each). The CDR3 runs to 16 residues. Deletions cut 1 base from V and 5 bases from J, with 16 bases between. Germline V lookup: CDR1 SEHNR, CDR2 FQNEAQ (reference sequence). The CDR3 region is CASSLGDAENGDTQYF. The CDR3 region has the DNA TGTGCCAGCAGCTTAGGGGACGCCGAAAACGGAGATACGCAGTATTTT.

This clonotype has just a few counts. The rearrangement joins TRBV7-2 to TRBJ2-7; TRBD2 matches 10 bases. J lost 7 bases, V lost 1 base, and 7 bases had no gene match. Germline assignment: CDR1 SGHTA and CDR2 FQGNSA. This CDR3 region has 15 residues. The CDR3 nucleotides read TGTGCCAGCAGCTTAGGGCCTAGCGGGAGTCGGGAGCAGTACTTC. Translated, it gives CASSLGPSGSREQYF.

This clonotype was picked up many times. The CDR3 loop is CASSQDLGQAGGEQYF. CDR3 coding DNA: TGTGCCAGCAGCCAAGATTTGGGGCAGGCGGGGGGCGAGCAGTACTTC. The chain uses TRBV3-1 and TRBJ2-7, with 8 nucleotides matching TRBD2. J lost 6 bases, V lost 0 bases, and 10 bases had no gene match. The germline gives CDR1 LGHDT, CDR2 YNNKEL (reference sequence). This CDR3 comprises 16 residues.

This clonotype occurred many times. The chain uses TRBV12-3 or TRBV12-4 and TRBJ1-6; 7 nucleotides agree with TRBD1. The CDR3 consists of 14 residues. Trimming at V came to 8 bases and at J to 10 bases, leaving 11 bases not matched to a gene. The CDR3 DNA follows: TGTGCCAGCGCCGACAGGGTATTGCGATCACCCCTCCACTTT. Translating it yields CASADRVLRSPLHF.

The chain uses TRBV5-5 and TRBJ2-3; the D is unclear. Germline V lookup: CDR1 SGHKS, CDR2 YYEKEE (reference sequence). Trimming shortened V by 0 bases and J by 5 bases, and 10 bases separated the two germline ends. CDR3 size: 14 residues. CDR3: CASSLDGAKDTQYF. In DNA, the CDR3 is TGTGCCAGCAGCTTGGACGGAGCTAAAGATACGCAGTATTTT.

The sample holds many counts of this clonotype. The chain uses TRBV7-9 and TRBJ2-1; a weak D match, TRBD2 (6 bases). Per the germline V gene, CDR1 is SEHNR and CDR2 is FQNEAQ (reference sequence). With 6 bases removed from V and 0 bases from J, the gap between germline ends came to 27 bases. The CDR3 has 20 residues. CDR3 in amino acids: CASRPGGPPPGPGSYNEQFF. The CDR3 region has the DNA TGTGCCAGCAGACCCGGAGGGCCCCCTCCTGGTCCCGGCTCCTACAATGAGCAGTTCTTC. Complete variable domain (other parts from reference TRBV7-9 and TRBJ2-1): DTGVSQNPRHKITKRGQNVTFRCDPISEHNRLYWYRQTLGQGPEFLTYFQNEAQLEKSRLLSDRFSAERPKGSFSTLEIQRTEQGDSAMYLCASRPGGPPPGPGSYNEQFFGPGTRLTVL.

This clonotype has more than one count but fewer than ten. This chain joins TRBV9 and TRBJ1-1; D is uncertain. Germline V gives CDR1 SGDLS, CDR2 YYNGEE. The CDR3 is 13 amino acids. V lost 2 bases and J 5 bases, leaving 10 bases between the germline ends. The CDR3 region has the DNA TGTGCCAGCAGCGTGCGGCAGGCTACTGAAGCTTTCTTT. Amino acid sequence: CASSVRQATEAFF.

This clonotype came up many times. This chain connects TRBV5-6 to TRBJ1-5; 7 bases map to TRBD1. Germline CDR1 reads SGHDT; CDR2 reads YYEEEE. The V and J ends lost 3 bases and 1 base, in that order; junction bases with no gene match: 4. The length of the CDR3 is 15 residues. The CDR3, as DNA: TGTGCCAGCAGCTACCTACAGGGGAGCAATCAGCCCCAGCATTTT. Translating gives CASSYLQGSNQPQHF.

This clonotype has at least ten counts. V gene TRBV7-8 combines with J gene TRBJ2-3, with 14 bases fitting TRBD2. Trimming removed 3 bases from V and 6 bases from J; junction bases left unmatched: 5. From germline, CDR1 is SGHVS and CDR2 FQNEAQ. The CDR3 totals 16 residues. This CDR3 is CASSLGLAGAADTQYF. Here the CDR3 DNA reads TGTGCCAGCAGCTTGGGACTAGCGGGAGCTGCGGATACGCAGTATTTT. Full variable domain (remainder filled in from reference TRBV7-8 and TRBJ2-3): GAGVSQSPRYKVAKRGQDVALRCDPISGHVSLFWYQQALGQGPEFLTYFQNEAQLDKSGLPSDRFFAERPEGSVSTLKIQRTQQEDSAVYLCASSLGLAGAADTQYFGPGTRLTVL.